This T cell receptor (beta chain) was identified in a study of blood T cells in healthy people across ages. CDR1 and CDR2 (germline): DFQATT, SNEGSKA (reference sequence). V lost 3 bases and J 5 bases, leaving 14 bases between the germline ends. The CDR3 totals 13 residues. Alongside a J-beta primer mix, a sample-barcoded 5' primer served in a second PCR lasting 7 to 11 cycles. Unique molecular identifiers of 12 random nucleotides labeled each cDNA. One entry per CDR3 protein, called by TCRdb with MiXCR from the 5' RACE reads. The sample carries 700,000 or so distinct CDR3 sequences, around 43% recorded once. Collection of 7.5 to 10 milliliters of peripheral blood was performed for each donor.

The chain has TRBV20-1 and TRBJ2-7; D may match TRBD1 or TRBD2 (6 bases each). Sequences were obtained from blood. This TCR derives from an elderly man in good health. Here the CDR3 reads CSASRGPAHEQYF. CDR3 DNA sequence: TGCAGTGCTAGCCGGGGGCCGGCGCACGAGCAGTACTTC.